This paragraph covers one T cell receptor beta chain sequence. This clonotype was counted a few times. Its antigen remains undetermined. Base qualities are not provided; no much larger clone lies one nucleotide away. This sample was taken from a study of T-cell reconstitution after alpha-beta-depleted transplantation in children (dated by TCRdb to about 2016). With respect to the entire study: The study quantitatively tracked T-cell immune reconstitution after TCRalphabeta/CD19-depleted allogeneic hematopoietic cell transplantation in children using TCR repertoire profiling.

CDR1 and CDR2 were assigned from the germline V gene as SQVTM and ANQGSEA. Trimming accounts for 6 bases at V and 3 bases at J, while the number of junction bases matched to no gene is 4. From cysteine to phenylalanine, the CDR3 is 15 amino acids long. The only DNA kept is the CDR3, 45 bases in frame from the first base. The library was produced with PCR. Sequencing took place on an Illumina HiSeq 2500. To normalize quantification of the TCRbeta repertoire, the TCR libraries were built with molecular barcoding that relied on unique molecular identifiers. The public reads were run again by TCRdb, first through fastp at Q25 and then through MiXCR, and only productive beta chains were kept. Under each unique CDR3 protein, matching rows form one entry showing the most common genes and DNA. Recorded for this sample are around 490,000 distinct CDR3 sequences; about an eighth of them occurred a single time. Roughly 15% of the sample rests with the top ten.

The treatment or condition label corresponds to: allogeneic hematopoietic cell transplantation with graft depleted of TCRalphabeta T cells and CD19 B cells. Transplant recipients were children who received TCRalphabeta/CD19-depleted allogeneic hematopoietic cell grafts. Broad study findings and their caveats: In some patients, the high TCRbeta diversity seen at day 60 was put down to recipient T cells and intrathymic progenitors that had survived conditioning. Hyperexpanded clone frequencies declined over subsequent months; after one year, T-cell counts and TCRbeta diversity were mostly attributed to newly produced T cells. Apparently early alphabetaT-cell count recovery about two months after transplant reportedly relied on only several hundred rapidly expanded clones derived from non-depleted graft cells.

The origin of this receptor is a female patient aged 2-9 years who had a stem cell transplant for aplastic anemia, so the T cells may come from the graft donor. The sequence is built from TRBV29-1 and TRBJ2-3, with TRBD2 matching 15 junction bases. This sample comprised PBMCs, mostly from graft donor cells, obtained 180 days after TCRalphabeta/CD19-depleted stem cell transplant. The CDR3 here reads CSVLGLAGGTDTQYF. Here is the DNA: TGCAGCGTACTCGGACTAGCGGGAGGGACAGATACGCAGTATTTT.